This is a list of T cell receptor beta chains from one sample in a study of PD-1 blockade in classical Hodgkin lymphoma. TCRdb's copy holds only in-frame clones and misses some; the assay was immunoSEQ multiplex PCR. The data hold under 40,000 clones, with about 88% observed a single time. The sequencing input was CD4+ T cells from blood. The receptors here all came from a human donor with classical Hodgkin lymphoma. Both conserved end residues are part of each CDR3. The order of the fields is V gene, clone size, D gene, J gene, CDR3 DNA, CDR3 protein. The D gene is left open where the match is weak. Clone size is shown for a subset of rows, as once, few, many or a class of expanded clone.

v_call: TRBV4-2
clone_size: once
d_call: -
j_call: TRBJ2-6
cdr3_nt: TGTGCCAGCAGCCAGGGAAGGGCTGGGGCCAACGTCCTGACTTTC
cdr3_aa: CASSQGRAGANVLTF

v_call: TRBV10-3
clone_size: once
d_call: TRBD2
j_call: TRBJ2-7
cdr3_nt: TGTGCCATCAGTGAGACGTTACTCCCGGGACTAGCGGGAGGAACCTACGAGCAGTACTTC
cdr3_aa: CAISETLLPGLAGGTYEQYF

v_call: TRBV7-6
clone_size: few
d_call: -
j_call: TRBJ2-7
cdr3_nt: TGTGCCAGCACCTTGGGGTCGGCGGGGACATCCTACGAGCAGTACTTC
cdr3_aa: CASTLGSAGTSYEQYF

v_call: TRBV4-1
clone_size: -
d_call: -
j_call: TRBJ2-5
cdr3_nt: TGCGCCAGCAGCCAAAAACAGAGAAAAGAGACCCAGTACTTC
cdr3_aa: CASSQKQRKETQYF

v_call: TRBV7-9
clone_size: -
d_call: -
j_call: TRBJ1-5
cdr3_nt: TGTGCCAGCAGCTCTGGGTGGGGGGGGCAGCCCCAGCATTTT
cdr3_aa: CASSSGWGGQPQHF

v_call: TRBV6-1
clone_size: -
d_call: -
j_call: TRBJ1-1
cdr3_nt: TGTGCCAGCAAGACACACTTAGTGCTAGCTGAAGCTTTCTTT
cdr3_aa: CASKTHLVLAEAFF

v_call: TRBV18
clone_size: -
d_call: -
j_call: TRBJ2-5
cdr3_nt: TGTGCCAGCTCGTCGACGAGGTACCAAGAGACCCAGTACTTC
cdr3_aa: CASSSTRYQETQYF

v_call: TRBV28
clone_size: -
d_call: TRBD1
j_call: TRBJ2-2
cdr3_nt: TGTGCCAGCAGACGCGGGACAGGGGGTTCCGGGGAGCTGTTTTTT
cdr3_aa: CASRRGTGGSGELFF

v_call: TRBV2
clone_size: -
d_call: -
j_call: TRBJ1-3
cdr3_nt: TGTGCCAGCAGTGAGGGGTCGAACACCATATATTTT
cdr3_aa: CASSEGSNTIYF

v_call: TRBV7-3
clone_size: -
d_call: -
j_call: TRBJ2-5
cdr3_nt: TGTGCCAGCAGCTTAACAACGAGCGGAGGGTACCAAGAGACCCAGTACTTC
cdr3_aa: CASSLTTSGGYQETQYF

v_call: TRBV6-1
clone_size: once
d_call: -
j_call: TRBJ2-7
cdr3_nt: TGTGCCAGCAGGGTTCTTATGATTTCTACCTACGAGCAGTACTTC
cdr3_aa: CASRVLMISTYEQYF

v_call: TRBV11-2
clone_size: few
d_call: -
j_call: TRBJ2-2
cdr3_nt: TGTGCCAGCAGCTTAGATATGAGGAACACCGGGGAGCTGTTTTTT
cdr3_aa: CASSLDMRNTGELFF

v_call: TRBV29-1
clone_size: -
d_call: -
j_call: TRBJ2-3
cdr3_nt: TGCAGCAGTGGGACTCCCACAGATACGCAGTATTTT
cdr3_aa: CSSGTPTDTQYF

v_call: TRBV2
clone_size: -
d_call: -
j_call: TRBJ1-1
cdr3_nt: TGTGCCAGCAGGGGGAGGGTGAACACTGAAGCTTTCTTT
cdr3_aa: CASRGRVNTEAFF

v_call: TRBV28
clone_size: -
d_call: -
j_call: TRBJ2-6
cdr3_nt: TGTGCCAGCAGGGCTCTCGAGGAGAGACCCTCTGGGGCCAACGTCCTGACTTTC
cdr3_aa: CASRALEERPSGANVLTF

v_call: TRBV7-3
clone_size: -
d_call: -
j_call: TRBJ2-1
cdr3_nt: TGTGCCAGCAGCTTAGTGGGGGGACGCTCCTACAATGAGCAGTTCTTC
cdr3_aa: CASSLVGGRSYNEQFF

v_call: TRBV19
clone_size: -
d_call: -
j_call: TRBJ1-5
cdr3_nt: TGTGCCAGTATGGCCCCCACGGGGGGGCGGACCATACTCGATCAGCCCCAGCATTTT
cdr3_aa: CASMAPTGGRTILDQPQHF

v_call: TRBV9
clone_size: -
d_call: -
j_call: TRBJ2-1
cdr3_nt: TGTGCCAGCAGCGTAGGTAGTATCGGGAACAATGAGCAGTTCTTC
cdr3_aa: CASSVGSIGNNEQFF

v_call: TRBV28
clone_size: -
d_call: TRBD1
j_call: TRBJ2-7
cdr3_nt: TGTGCCAGCAGTTCCGCCGGGACAGGGACCTACGAGCAGTACTTC
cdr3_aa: CASSSAGTGTYEQYF

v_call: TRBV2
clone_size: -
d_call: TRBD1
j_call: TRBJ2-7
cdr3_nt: TGTGCCAGCAGTCCAGGTAGGGGGCAATACGAGCAGTACTTC
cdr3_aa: CASSPGRGQYEQYF

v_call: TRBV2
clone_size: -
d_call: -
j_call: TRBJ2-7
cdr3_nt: TGTGCCAGCAGTGACCTCTTTCTAGCGTTCTCCTACGAGCAGTACTTC
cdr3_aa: CASSDLFLAFSYEQYF

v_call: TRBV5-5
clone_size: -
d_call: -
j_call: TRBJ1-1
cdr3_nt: TGTGCCAGCAGCAGACAAGGGGGGAACACTGAAGCTTTCTTT
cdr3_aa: CASSRQGGNTEAFF

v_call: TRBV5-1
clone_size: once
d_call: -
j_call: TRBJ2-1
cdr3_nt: TGCGCCAGCAGCTTGGCGGGAGCCGCGGGGGAGCAGTTCTTC
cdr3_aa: CASSLAGAAGEQFF

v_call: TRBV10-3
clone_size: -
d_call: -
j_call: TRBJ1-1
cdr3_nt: TGTGCCATCAGTGCCTCGGGTAACACTGAAGCTTTCTTT
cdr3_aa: CAISASGNTEAFF

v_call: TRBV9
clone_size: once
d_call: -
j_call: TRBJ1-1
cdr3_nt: TGTGCCAGCAGCGTAGTTCTAAGTACGGATAGGGATGACACTGAAGCTTTCTTT
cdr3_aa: CASSVVLSTDRDDTEAFF

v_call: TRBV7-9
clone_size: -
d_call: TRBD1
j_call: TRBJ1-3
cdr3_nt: TGTGCCAGCAGCTTCCCGACAGGGGGCTCTGGAAACACCATATATTTT
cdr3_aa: CASSFPTGGSGNTIYF

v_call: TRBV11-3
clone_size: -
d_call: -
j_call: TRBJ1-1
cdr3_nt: TGTGCCAGCAGCGCCGGACGGAACACTGAAGCTTTCTTT
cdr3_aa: CASSAGRNTEAFF

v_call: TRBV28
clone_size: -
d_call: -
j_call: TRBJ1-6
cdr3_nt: TGTGCCAGCGGGCGGAGTTATTCACCCCTCCACTTT
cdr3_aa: CASGRSYSPLHF

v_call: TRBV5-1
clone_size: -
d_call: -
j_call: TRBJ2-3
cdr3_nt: TGCGCCAGCAGCCTATCGCCCGGAGCAGATACGCAGTATTTT
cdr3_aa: CASSLSPGADTQYF

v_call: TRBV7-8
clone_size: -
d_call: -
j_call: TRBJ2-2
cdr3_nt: TGTGCCAGCAGCTCCGCCACCGGGGAGCTGTTTTTT
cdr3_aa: CASSSATGELFF

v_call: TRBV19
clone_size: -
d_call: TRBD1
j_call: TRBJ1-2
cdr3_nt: TGTGCCAGTACCAAAGGACAGGGCTCTGGCTACACCTTC
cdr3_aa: CASTKGQGSGYTF